This paragraph covers one T cell receptor (beta chain) sequence. What it binds is not known. Germline loops: CDR1 SEHNR, CDR2 FQNEAQ (reference sequence). Deletions cut 5 bases from V and 6 bases from J, with 14 bases between. The CDR3 contains 13 residues. Produced via immunoSEQ multiplex PCR; TCRdb's table is partial and in-frame only. This table has approximately 100,000 clones, roughly 89% appearing once. The sample comes from a study of OX40 agonist ivuxolimab in advanced cancers. General study findings and limits: Antigen specificity of clonally expanded peripheral T cells was not established.

This chain uses TRBV7-9 with TRBJ2-7; D is unresolved. This sample comprised CD4+ or CD8+ T cells sorted from blood, obtained in a trial of the OX40 agonist ivuxolimab. This receptor was taken from an adult with an advanced solid tumor such as melanoma, head and neck, liver or kidney cancer. CDR3 DNA sequence: TGTGCCAGCAGCCCTTCGGTAGTGGGCGAGCAGTACTTC. Residues: CASSPSVVGEQYF.